What follows are 20 T cell receptor beta chains derived from one specimen sequenced in a study of neurological immune-mediated disorders. TCRdb called the 5' RACE reads again in MiXCR, with one record for every CDR3 protein. The sample records around 94,000 distinct CDR3 sequences, around 3.3% being singletons. The sample was PBMCs. Receptor source: a woman between 18 and 30 years old with multiple sclerosis.

This clonotype has a handful of counts. J is TRBJ2-7 and V is TRBV29-1; 7 bases fit TRBD1. This CDR3 is built from 12 residues. Trimming removed 7 bases from V and 2 bases from J; junction bases left unmatched: 5. Germline V gene lookup returns CDR1 SQVTM and CDR2 ANQGSEA. CDR3 sequence reads: CSGRTGTYEQYF. In DNA form, the CDR3 reads TGCAGCGGCCGGACAGGTACCTACGAGCAGTACTTC.

As for this clonotype: A much more abundant neighbour one base away suggests this may be a read error. The chain joins TRBV7-2 to TRBJ2-3; TRBD2 aligns across 12 bases. Germline V CDR1 and CDR2: SGHTA, FQGNSA. The CDR3 has 18 residues. J was trimmed by 1 base and V by 5 bases; bases with no gene match: 10. The CDR3 DNA is TGTGCCAGCAGCCTGAGGACTAGCGGGGAGGGCGGCACAGATACGCAGTATTTT. This encodes CASSLRTSGEGGTDTQYF.

Many counts were recorded for this clonotype. DNA for the CDR3: TGCAGCGTTGAAGTCGGGACAAGCCAAAACAATGAGCAGTTCTTC. Amino acid sequence: CSVEVGTSQNNEQFF. The V gene is TRBV29-1, the J gene TRBJ2-1; D might be TRBD1 (6 bases). CDR1 is SQVTM, CDR2 ANQGSEA, per germline. Trimming shortened V by 1 base and J by 5 bases, and 15 bases separated the two germline ends. The CDR3 is 15 residues long.

This clonotype was observed many times. V gene TRBV7-9 combines with J gene TRBJ2-1; no clear D gene. The CDR3 covers 15 residues. The V end lost 2 bases, the J end lost 4 bases, and 12 bases lay between the germline ends. Germline V CDR1 and CDR2: SEHNR, FQNEAQ (reference sequence). This CDR3 is CASSLSFAAYNEQFF. The CDR3, as DNA: TGTGCCAGCAGCTTATCCTTTGCGGCATACAATGAGCAGTTCTTC.

This clonotype showed up many times. The gene calls are TRBV5-1 and TRBJ2-5, with 9 bases that match TRBD1. The germline V gene encodes CDR1 SGHRS and CDR2 YFSETQ. CDR3 length: 15 residues. V dropped 3 bases and J dropped 0; count of bases not matched to a gene: 3. The CDR3 bases are TGCGCCAGCAGCTGGGGACAGGGCTACCAAGAGACCCAGTACTTC. Its translation: CASSWGQGYQETQYF.

This clonotype was seen ten or more times. V is TRBV9 and J is TRBJ2-1; TRBD2 matches 9 bases. The CDR3 is 16 residues long. Germline lookup yields CDR1 SGDLS and CDR2 YYNGEE. J gave up 7 bases and V 1 base, and 9 bases lay outside the gene matches. CDR3 bases: TGTGCCAGCAGCGTAATCGGCGGGGGGGTTGGTAATGAGCAGTTCTTC. Its translation: CASSVIGGGVGNEQFF.

About this clonotype: Being one base from a much bigger clone, this may be a read error. The rearrangement uses TRBV20-1 and TRBJ2-3; TRBD1 or TRBD2 may be the D gene (5 bases each). Germline V CDR1 and CDR2: DFQATT, SNEGSKA (reference sequence). V dropped 7 bases and J dropped 3 bases, with 17 bases sitting between them. The CDR3 covers 14 residues. The CDR3 bases are TGCAGTGTCCCAGAGGGAGAGGGGACAGATACGCAGTATTTT. Protein sequence: CSVPEGEGTDTQYF.

This clonotype occurred many times. The gene calls are TRBV3-1 and TRBJ2-7; weak D call: TRBD2 (7 bases). The CDR3 extends over 16 amino acids. Trimming removed 1 base from V and 4 bases from J, with 17 bases in between. Germline assignment: CDR1 LGHDT and CDR2 YNNKEL (reference sequence). CDR3 sequence reads: CASSQAGGRGSYEQYF. The CDR3 region has the DNA TGTGCCAGCAGCCAAGCCGGGGGGCGCGGAAGTTACGAGCAGTACTTC.

There are many counts of this clonotype. The J gene is TRBJ2-5, the V gene TRBV6-5, with TRBD2 matching 7 bases. The ends lost 4 bases at V and 5 bases at J; junction bases unmatched: 10. In germline, CDR1 is MNHEY, CDR2 SVGAGI. The length of the CDR3 is 15 residues. The CDR3 sequence: CASSFAGAAWETQYF. The CDR3 region has the DNA TGTGCCAGCAGTTTTGCGGGAGCGGCTTGGGAGACCCAGTACTTC.

This clonotype was detected many times. The genes are TRBV7-7 and TRBJ2-2, with D possibly TRBD2 on 6 matching bases. The CDR3 consists of 15 residues. CDR1 SSHAT and CDR2 FNYEAQ come from the germline V gene (reference sequence). Trimming removed 5 bases at V and 7 bases at J, with 17 bases between. DNA for the CDR3: TGTGCCAGCAGCATCGGGCCTCCCGGGGGCGGGGAGCTGTTTTTT. Translated: CASSIGPPGGGELFF. The full variable domain, with the rest looked up from reference TRBV7-7 and TRBJ2-2, is GAGVSQSPRYKVTKRGQDVTLRCDPISSHATLYWYQQALGQGPEFLTYFNYEAQPDKSGLPSDRFSAERPEGSISTLTIQRTEQRDSAMYRCASSIGPPGGGELFFGEGSRLTVL.

This clonotype was detected ten times or more. The chain combines TRBV5-1 with TRBJ2-1; perhaps TRBD2 as D (5 bases). V lost 5 bases and J lost 2, with 20 bases in between. The CDR3 loop spans 17 amino acids. The germline gives CDR1 SGHRS, CDR2 YFSETQ. CDR3 region: CASRPTSTGIPYNEQFF. The CDR3 DNA reads as TGCGCCAGCAGGCCCACAAGTACGGGAATCCCCTACAATGAGCAGTTCTTC.

This clonotype was seen at least ten times. The chain is built from TRBV9 and TRBJ2-1, with a weak D call TRBD2 (5 bases). V was shortened by 0 bases and J by 0 bases, with 7 bases between the two germline ends. The V gene's germline CDR1 is SGDLS and CDR2 YYNGEE. The CDR3 is made up of 15 amino acids. This chain's CDR3 is CASSVVGSSYNEQFF. CDR3 in DNA: TGTGCCAGCAGCGTAGTGGGGAGCTCCTACAATGAGCAGTTCTTC.

This clonotype was observed many times. The V call is TRBV5-1, the J call TRBJ1-1, with D unclear. Trimming left V 0 bases short and J 0 bases short, with 6 bases between. The germline CDR1 and CDR2 sequences are SGHRS and YFSETQ. This CDR3 has 14 residues. CDR3 DNA sequence: TGCGCCAGCAGCTTGGGGCCGGTGAACACTGAAGCTTTCTTT. As protein: CASSLGPVNTEAFF.

In this sample, this clonotype turned up many times. The chain is built from TRBV5-1 and TRBJ1-1, with TRBD1 as a possible D gene (6 bases). The CDR3 loop spans 14 amino acids. The V end lost 2 bases, the J end lost 9 bases, and 17 bases lay between the germline ends. The germline V gene encodes CDR1 SGHRS and CDR2 YFSETQ. The CDR3 sequence is CASSFRTAREKAFF. The CDR3 DNA follows: TGCGCCAGCAGCTTCCGGACAGCCCGGGAAAAAGCTTTCTTT.

This clonotype was observed many times. V gene TRBV18 combines with J gene TRBJ2-7, with 12 positions matching TRBD2. With 3 bases clipped from V and 0 bases from J, the junction kept 3 bases outside the gene matches. CDR3 size: 16 residues. Germline V gives CDR1 KGHSH, CDR2 LQKENI. The CDR3 bases are TGTGCCAGCTCACCCGGACTAGCGGGGAGCTCCTACGAGCAGTACTTC. As protein: CASSPGLAGSSYEQYF.

The table lists this clonotype with many counts. This chain uses TRBV10-3 with TRBJ1-5, with TRBD1 as a possible D gene (6 bases). CDR3 length equals 14 residues. V lost 3 bases and J lost 6, with 12 bases in between. Germline V CDR1 and CDR2: ENHRY, SYGVKD. CDR3: CAISEQGGRQPQHF. The CDR3 nucleotides read TGTGCCATCAGTGAACAGGGTGGTCGTCAGCCCCAGCATTTT.

In its sample, this clonotype is medium-sized. V gene TRBV27 combines with J gene TRBJ1-2, with TRBD1 matching 9 bases. The junction had 3 bases not matched to a gene; V was cut back by 4 bases and J by 9 bases. The CDR3 spans 12 residues. The germline V gene has CDR1 MNHEY and CDR2 SMNVEV (reference sequence). Here the CDR3 reads CASSYGQGSYTF. The CDR3 DNA follows: TGTGCCAGCAGTTATGGACAGGGGAGCTACACCTTC.

Ten or more counts support this clonotype. The V gene is TRBV28, the J gene TRBJ2-1; D is unclear. Per the germline V gene, CDR1 is MDHEN and CDR2 is SYDVKM. V was pared by 7 bases and J by 5 bases, with 3 bases between. This CDR3 comprises 10 residues. CDR3 nucleotide sequence: TGTGCCAGCAAGGACAATGAGCAGTTCTTC. This sequence encodes CASKDNEQFF.

This clonotype was seen ten or more times. The chain employs TRBV5-6 and TRBJ2-1; D possibly corresponds to TRBD2 (5 bases). The V gene lost 5 bases and the J gene lost 2 bases, with 11 bases spanning the gap. This CDR3 spans 14 amino acids. The germline CDR1 and CDR2 sequences are SGHDT and YYEEEE. Written as DNA, the CDR3 is TGTGCCAGCAGACGGACGGGGACCTACAATGAGCAGTTCTTC. Translation gives CASRRTGTYNEQFF. Full variable domain (outside the CDR3, taken from reference TRBV5-6 and TRBJ2-1): DAGVTQSPTHLIKTRGQQVTLRCSPKSGHDTVSWYQQALGQGPQFIFQYYEEEERQRGNFPDRFSGHQFPNYSSELNVNALLLGDSALYLCASRRTGTYNEQFFGPGTRLTVL.

Many counts were recorded for this clonotype. The chain has TRBV29-1 and TRBJ2-3; D is perhaps TRBD1 (5 bases). The CDR3 totals 13 residues. The V and J ends lost 5 bases and 1 base respectively, with 10 bases between them. Looked up from germline, CDR1 is SQVTM and CDR2 is ANQGSEA. The CDR3 loop reads CSVRGRGTDTQYF. The DNA of the CDR3 is TGCAGCGTTAGGGGCAGGGGCACAGATACGCAGTATTTT.